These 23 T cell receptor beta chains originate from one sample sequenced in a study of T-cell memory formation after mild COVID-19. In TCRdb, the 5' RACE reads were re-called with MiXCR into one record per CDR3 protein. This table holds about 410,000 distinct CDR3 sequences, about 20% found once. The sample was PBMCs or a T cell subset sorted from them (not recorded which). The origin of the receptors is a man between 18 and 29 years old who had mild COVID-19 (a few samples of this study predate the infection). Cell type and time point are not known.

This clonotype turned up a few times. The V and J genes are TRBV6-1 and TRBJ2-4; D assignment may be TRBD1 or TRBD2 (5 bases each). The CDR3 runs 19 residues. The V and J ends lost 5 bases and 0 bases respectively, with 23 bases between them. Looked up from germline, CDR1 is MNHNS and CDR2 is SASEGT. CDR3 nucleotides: TGTGCCAGCAGTCCCCGAGGGGTTGTGATTCGACTAGCCAAAAACATTCAGTACTTC. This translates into CASSPRGVVIRLAKNIQYF.

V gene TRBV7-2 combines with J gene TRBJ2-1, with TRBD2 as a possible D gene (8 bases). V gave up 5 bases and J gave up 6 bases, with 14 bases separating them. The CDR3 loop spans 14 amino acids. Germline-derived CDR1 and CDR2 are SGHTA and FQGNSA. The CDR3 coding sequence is TGTGCCAGCAGCCGCGGGGGGACAGTCAATGAGCAGTTCTTC. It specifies CASSRGGTVNEQFF.

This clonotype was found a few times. CDR3 nucleotide sequence: TGTGCCAGCACCGCAGGGGTAGGCTACACCTTC. Its translation: CASTAGVGYTF. The chain recombines TRBV5-6 with TRBJ1-2, with D perhaps matching TRBD1 (6 bases). The CDR3 runs to 11 residues. In germline, CDR1 is SGHDT, CDR2 YYEEEE. V lost 6 bases and J lost 8, with 11 bases in between. Full variable domain (remainder filled in from reference TRBV5-6 and TRBJ1-2): DAGVTQSPTHLIKTRGQQVTLRCSPKSGHDTVSWYQQALGQGPQFIFQYYEEEERQRGNFPDRFSGHQFPNYSSELNVNALLLGDSALYLCASTAGVGYTFGSGTRLTVV.

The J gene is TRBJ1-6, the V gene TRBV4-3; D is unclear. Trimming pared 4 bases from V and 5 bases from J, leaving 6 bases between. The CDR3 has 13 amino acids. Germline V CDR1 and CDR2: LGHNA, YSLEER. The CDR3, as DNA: TGCGCCAGCAGCCTTCTTGATAATTCACCCCTCCACTTT. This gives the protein CASSLLDNSPLHF.

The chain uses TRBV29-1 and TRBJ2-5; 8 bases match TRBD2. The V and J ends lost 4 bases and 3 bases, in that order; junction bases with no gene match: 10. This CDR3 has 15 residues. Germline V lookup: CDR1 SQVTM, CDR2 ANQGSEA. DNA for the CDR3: TGCAGCGTTGGAATGGCGGGAGGTGGTAAAGAGACCCAGTACTTC. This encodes CSVGMAGGGKETQYF. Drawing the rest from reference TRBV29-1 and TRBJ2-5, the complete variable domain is SAVISQKPSRDICQRGTSLTIQCQVDSQVTMMFWYRQQPGQSLTLIATANQGSEATYESGFVIDKFPISRPNLTFSTLTVSNMSPEDSSIYLCSVGMAGGGKETQYFGPGTRLLVL.

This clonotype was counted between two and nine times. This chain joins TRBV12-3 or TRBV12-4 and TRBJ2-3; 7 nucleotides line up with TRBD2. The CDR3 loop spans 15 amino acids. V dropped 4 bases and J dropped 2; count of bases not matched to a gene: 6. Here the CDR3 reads CASSSAGTYTDTQYF. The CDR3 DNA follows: TGTGCCAGCAGTTCAGCGGGGACTTACACAGATACGCAGTATTTT.

In DNA, the CDR3 is TGCGCCAGCAGTCAGGGCGTTGCGATCAGGAGGATTCCCGGTGAAGCTTTCTTT. Its protein is CASSQGVAIRRIPGEAFF. This chain connects TRBV23-1 to TRBJ1-1; D not resolved. TRBV23-1 is classed as an ORF, of uncertain function. With 3 bases removed from V and 7 bases from J, the gap between germline ends came to 27 bases. The CDR3 consists of 18 residues.

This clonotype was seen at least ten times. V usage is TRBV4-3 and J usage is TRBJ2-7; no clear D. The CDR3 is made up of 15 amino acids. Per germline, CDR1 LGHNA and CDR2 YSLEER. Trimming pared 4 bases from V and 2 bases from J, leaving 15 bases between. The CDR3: CASSLLGVVPYEQYF. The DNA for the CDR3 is TGCGCCAGCAGCCTTCTGGGTGTCGTCCCCTACGAGCAGTACTTC.

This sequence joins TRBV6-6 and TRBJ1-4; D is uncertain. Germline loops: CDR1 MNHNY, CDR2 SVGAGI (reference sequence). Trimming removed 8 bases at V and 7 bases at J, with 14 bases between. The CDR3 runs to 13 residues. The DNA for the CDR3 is TGTGCCAGCCGAAGAGGTTTGTCTGAAAAACTGTTTTTT. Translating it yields CASRRGLSEKLFF.

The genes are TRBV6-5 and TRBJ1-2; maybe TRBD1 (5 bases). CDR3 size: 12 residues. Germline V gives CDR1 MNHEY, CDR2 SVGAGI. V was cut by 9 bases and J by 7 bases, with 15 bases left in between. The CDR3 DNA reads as TGTGCCAGTCAACGACGGCAGGGTGGCTACACCTTC. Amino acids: CASQRRQGGYTF.

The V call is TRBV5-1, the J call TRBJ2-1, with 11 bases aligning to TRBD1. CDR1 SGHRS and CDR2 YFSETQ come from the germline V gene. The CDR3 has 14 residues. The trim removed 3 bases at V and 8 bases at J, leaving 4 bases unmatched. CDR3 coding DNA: TGCGCCAGCAGCTGGGACAGGGGGACACATGAGCAGTTCTTC. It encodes CASSWDRGTHEQFF.

Here the CDR3 reads CASSWGDPSTDTQYF. CDR3 nucleotide sequence: TGTGCCAGCAGCTGGGGGGATCCGAGCACAGATACGCAGTATTTT. The rearrangement uses TRBV7-9 and TRBJ2-3; a weak D match, TRBD2 (6 bases). The ends were cut back, 4 bases at V and 0 bases at J, with 11 bases in the middle. This CDR3 is built from 15 residues. Germline V gene sequence: CDR1 SEHNR, CDR2 FQNEAQ (reference sequence).

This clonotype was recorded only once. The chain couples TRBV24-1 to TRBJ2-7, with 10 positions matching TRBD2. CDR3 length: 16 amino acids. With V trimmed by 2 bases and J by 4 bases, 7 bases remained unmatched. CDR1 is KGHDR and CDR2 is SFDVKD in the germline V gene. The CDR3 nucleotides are TGTGCCACCAGTGATTCTTCGACTAGCGGGCGGTACGAGCAGTACTTC. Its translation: CATSDSSTSGRYEQYF.

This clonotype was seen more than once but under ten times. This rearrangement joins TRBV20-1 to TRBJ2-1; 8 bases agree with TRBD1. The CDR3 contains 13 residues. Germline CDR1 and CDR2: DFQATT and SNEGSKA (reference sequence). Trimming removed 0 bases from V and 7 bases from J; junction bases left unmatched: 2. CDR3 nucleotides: TGCAGTGCTAGAGAACGGACAGGGAATGAGCAGTTCTTC. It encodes CSARERTGNEQFF.

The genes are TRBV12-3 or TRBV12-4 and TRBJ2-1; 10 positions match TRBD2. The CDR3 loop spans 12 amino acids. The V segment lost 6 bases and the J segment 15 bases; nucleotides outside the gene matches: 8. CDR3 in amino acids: CASSRSGGLGFF. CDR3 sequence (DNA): TGTGCCAGCAGCCGTAGCGGGGGGCTGGGGTTCTTC.

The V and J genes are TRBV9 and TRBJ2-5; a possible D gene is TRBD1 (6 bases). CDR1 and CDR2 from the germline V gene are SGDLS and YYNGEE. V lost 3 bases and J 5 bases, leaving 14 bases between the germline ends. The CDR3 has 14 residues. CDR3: CASSEDSRLETQYF. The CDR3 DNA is TGTGCCAGCAGCGAGGACAGCCGTCTGGAGACCCAGTACTTC. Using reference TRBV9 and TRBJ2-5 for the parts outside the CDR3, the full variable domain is DSGVTQTPKHLITATGQRVTLRCSPRSGDLSVYWYQQSLDQGLQFLIQYYNGEERAKGNILERFSAQQFPDLHSELNLSSLELGDSALYFCASSEDSRLETQYFGPGTRLLVL.

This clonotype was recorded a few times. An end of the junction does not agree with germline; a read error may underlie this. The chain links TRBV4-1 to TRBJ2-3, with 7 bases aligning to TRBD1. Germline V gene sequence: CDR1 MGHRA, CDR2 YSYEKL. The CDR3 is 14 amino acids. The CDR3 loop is CASSQDRYTDTQYF. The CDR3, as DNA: TGTGCCAGCAGCCAGGACAGGTACACAGATACGCAGTATTTT.

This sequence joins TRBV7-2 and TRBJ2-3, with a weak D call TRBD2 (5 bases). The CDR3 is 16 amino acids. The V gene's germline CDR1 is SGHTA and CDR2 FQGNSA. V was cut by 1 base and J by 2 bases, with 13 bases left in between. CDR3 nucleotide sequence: TGTGCCAGCAGCTTAGTTTTAGGGAGTAACACAGATACGCAGTATTTT. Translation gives CASSLVLGSNTDTQYF.

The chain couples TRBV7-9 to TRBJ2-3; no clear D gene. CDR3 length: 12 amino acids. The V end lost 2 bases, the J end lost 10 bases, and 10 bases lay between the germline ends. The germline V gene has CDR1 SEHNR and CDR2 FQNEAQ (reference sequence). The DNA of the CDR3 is TGTGCCAGCAGCTTAACCCTCGCGTCGCAGTATTTT. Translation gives CASSLTLASQYF.

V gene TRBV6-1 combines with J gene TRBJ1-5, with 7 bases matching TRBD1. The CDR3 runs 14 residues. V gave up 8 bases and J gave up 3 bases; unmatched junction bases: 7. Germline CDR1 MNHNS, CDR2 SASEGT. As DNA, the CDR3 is TGTGCCAGCCGACAGGGATGGTCCAATCAGCCCCAGCATTTT. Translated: CASRQGWSNQPQHF.

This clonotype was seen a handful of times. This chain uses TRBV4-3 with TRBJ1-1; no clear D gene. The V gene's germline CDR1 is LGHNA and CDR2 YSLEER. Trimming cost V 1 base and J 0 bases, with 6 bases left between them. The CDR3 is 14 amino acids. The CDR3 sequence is CASSQGRVNTEAFF. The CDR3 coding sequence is TGCGCCAGCAGCCAAGGCAGAGTGAACACTGAAGCTTTCTTT.

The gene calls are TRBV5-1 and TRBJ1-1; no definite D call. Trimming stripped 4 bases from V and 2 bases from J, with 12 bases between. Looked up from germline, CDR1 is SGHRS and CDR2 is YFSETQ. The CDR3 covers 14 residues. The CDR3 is CASSQSPANTEAFF. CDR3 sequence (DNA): TGCGCCAGCAGCCAAAGTCCGGCTAACACTGAAGCTTTCTTT.

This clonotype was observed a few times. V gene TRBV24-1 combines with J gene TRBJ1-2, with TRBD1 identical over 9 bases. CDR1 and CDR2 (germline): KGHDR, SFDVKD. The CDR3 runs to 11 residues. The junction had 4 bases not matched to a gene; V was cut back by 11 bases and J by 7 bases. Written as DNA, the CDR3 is TGTGCCATCTCGGACAGGGGTGGCTACACCTTC. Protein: CAISDRGGYTF.